The next 2 T cell receptor beta chains were all read from a single sample in a study of cytomegalovirus exposure and HLA in healthy donors. The PCR used 60 Vbeta and 13 Jbeta primers. Data came from immunoSEQ multiplex PCR; TCRdb stores just in-frame clones and leaves some out. The table lists 90,000 to 120,000 clones, approximately 73% of them singletons. Sequencing input: PBMCs. The receptors were sampled from a man younger than 45 in good health and CMV-seronegative.

The chain joins TRBV2 to TRBJ2-5; D not certain. The V and J ends lost 4 bases and 3 bases respectively, with 9 bases between them. The CDR3 has 13 amino acids. Germline V gives CDR1 SNHLY, CDR2 FYNNEI. The CDR3 DNA is TGTGCCAGCAGTGTCCTGGCGGAAGAGACCCAGTACTTC. Protein: CASSVLAEETQYF.

This chain joins TRBV30 and TRBJ2-5; 8 bases are a match to TRBD2. CDR3 size: 12 residues. V lost 3 bases to trimming and J lost 3 bases; unmatched junction nucleotides: 0. Germline CDR1 GTSNPN, CDR2 SVGIG (reference sequence). The CDR3 is CAWRGLEETQYF. In DNA form, the CDR3 reads TGTGCCTGGAGGGGACTAGAAGAGACCCAGTACTTC.